The clone carrying this TCR beta chain was seen many times. What it binds is unknown. The record originates from a study of neurological immune-mediated disorders. Study-level results: None of the features examined (clinical or MRI) was associated with the multiple sclerosis repertoire cluster.

Template-switch 5'RACE cDNA synthesis added a 10-nucleotide unique molecular identifier. Each sequencing run yielded over 190 million TCR-beta sequences from 15-18 subjects. TCRdb passed the 5' RACE reads through MiXCR, listing each CDR3 protein once. The sample records about 26,000 distinct CDR3 sequences, approximately 3.2% being singletons. Germline values: CDR1 MNHEY, CDR2 SVGEGT. J lost 0 bases, V lost 6 bases, and 8 bases had no gene match. The CDR3 is 17 residues long. Specimen: PBMCs. The chain has TRBV6-2 or TRBV6-3 and TRBJ2-4; TRBD2 matches at 10 bases. The sequence was collected from a woman aged 30 to 39 with multiple sclerosis. CDR3 protein: CASSRSGLAVAKNIQYF. CDR3 nucleotide sequence: TGTGCCAGCAGCAGGTCCGGACTAGCGGTAGCCAAAAACATTCAGTACTTC.